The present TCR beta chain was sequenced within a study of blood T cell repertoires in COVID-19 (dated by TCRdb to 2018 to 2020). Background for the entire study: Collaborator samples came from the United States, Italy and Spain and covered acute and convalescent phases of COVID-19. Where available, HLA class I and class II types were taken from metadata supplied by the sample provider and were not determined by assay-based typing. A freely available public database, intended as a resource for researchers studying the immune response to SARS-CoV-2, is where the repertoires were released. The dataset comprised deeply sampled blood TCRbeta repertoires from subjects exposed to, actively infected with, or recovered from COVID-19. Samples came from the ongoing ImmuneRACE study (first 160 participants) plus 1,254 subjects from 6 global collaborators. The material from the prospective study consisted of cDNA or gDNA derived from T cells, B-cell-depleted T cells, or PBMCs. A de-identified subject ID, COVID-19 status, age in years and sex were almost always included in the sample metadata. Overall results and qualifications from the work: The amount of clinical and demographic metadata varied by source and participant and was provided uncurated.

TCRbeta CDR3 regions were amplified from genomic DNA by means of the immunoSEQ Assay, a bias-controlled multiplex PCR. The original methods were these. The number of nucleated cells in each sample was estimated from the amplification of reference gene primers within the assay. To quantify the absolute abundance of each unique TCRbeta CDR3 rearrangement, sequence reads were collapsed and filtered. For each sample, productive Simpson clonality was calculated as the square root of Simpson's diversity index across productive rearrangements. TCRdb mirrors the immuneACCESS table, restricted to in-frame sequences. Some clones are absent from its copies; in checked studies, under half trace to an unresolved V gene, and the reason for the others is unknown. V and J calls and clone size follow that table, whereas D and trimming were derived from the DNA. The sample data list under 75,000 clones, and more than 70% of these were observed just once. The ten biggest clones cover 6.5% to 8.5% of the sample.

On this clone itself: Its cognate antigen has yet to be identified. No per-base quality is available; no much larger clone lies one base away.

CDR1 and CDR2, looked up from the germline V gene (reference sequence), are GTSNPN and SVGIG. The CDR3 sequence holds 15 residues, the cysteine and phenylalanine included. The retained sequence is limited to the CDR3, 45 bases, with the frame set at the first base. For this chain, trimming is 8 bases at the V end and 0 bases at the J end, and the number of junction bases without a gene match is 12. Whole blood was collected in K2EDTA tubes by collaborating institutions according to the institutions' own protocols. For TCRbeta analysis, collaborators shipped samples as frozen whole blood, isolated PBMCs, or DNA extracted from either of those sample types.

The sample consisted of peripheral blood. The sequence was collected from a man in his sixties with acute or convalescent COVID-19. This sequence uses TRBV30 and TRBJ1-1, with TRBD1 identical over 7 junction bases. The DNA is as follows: TGTGCCCAATATTCTTGGACAGGTATGAACACTGAAGCTTTCTTT. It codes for CAQYSWTGMNTEAFF.